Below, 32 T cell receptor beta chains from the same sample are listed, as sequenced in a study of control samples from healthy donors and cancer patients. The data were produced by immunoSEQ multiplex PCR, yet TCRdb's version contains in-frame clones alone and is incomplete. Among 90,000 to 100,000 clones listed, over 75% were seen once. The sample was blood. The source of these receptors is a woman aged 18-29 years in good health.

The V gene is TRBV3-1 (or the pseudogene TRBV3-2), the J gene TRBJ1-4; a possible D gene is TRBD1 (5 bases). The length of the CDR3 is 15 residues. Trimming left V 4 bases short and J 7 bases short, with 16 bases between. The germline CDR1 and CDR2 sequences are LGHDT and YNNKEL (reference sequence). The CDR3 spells CASSRLAGQGEKLFF. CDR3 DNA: TGTGCCAGCAGCCGACTGGCTGGGCAGGGTGAAAAACTGTTTTTT.

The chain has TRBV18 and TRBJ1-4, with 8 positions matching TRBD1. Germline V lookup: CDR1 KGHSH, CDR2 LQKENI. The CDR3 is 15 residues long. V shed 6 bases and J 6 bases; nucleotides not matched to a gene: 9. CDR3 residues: CASSSGGDDDEKLFF. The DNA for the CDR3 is TGTGCCAGCTCGTCAGGGGGCGATGATGATGAAAAACTGTTTTTT.

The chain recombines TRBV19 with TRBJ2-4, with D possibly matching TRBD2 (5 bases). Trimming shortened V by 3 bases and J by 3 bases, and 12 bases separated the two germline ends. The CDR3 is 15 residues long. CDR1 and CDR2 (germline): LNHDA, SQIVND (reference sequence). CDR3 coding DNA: TGTGCCAGTAGTATGGTGCAGGACTTCAAAAACATTCAGTACTTC. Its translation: CASSMVQDFKNIQYF.

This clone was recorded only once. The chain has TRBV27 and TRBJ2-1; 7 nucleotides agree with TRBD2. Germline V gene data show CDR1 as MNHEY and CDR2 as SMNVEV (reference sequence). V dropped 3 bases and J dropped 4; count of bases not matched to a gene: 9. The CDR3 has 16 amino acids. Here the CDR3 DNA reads TGTGCCAGCAGTTTGGAATCGGCTAGCGGTTACAATGAGCAGTTCTTC. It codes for CASSLESASGYNEQFF.

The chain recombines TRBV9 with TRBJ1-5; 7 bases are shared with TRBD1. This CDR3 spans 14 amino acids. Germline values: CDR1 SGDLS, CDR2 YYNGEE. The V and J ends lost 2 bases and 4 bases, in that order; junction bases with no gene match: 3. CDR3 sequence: CASSVGTANQPQHF. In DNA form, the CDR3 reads TGTGCCAGCAGCGTCGGGACAGCTAATCAGCCCCAGCATTTT.

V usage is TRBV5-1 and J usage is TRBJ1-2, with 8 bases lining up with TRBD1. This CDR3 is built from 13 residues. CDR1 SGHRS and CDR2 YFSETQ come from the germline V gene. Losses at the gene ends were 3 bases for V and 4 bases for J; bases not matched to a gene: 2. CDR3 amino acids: CASSYDRGYGYTF. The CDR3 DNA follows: TGCGCCAGCAGCTACGACAGGGGCTATGGCTACACCTTC.

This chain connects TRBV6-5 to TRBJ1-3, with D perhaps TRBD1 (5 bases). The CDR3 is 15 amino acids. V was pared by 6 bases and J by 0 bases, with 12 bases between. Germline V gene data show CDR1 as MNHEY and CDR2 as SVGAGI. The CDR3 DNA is TGTGCCAGCAGCAATGGCCAGGGCTCTGGAAACACCATATATTTT. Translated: CASSNGQGSGNTIYF.

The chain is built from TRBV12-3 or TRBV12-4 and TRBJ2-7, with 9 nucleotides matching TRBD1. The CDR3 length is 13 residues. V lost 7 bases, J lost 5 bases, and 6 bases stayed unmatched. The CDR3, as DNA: TGTGCCAGCACTCTGGGACAGGGCCACGAGCAGTACTTC. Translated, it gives CASTLGQGHEQYF.

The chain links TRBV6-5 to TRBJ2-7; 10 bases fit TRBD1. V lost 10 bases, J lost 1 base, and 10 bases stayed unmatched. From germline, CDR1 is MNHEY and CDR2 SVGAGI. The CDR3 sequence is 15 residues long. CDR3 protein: CATTARDRGSYEQYF. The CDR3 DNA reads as TGTGCCACAACTGCCCGGGACAGGGGTTCCTACGAGCAGTACTTC.

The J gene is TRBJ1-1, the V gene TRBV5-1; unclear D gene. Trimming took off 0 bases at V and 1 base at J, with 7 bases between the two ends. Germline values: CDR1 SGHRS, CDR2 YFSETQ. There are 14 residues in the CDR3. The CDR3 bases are TGCGCCAGCAGCTTGGGGTGGCAGAACACTGAAGCTTTCTTT. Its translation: CASSLGWQNTEAFF.

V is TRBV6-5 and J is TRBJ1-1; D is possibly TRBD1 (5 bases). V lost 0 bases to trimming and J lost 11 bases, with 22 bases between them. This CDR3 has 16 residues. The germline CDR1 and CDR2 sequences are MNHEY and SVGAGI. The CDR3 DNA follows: TGTGCCAGCAGTTACTCGGGGGTAAAAAGCGGGAGGGAGGCTTTCTTT. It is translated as CASSYSGVKSGREAFF.

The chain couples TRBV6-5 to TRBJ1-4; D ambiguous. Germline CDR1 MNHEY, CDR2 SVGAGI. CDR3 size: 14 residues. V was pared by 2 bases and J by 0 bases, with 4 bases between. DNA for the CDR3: TGTGCCAGCAGTTACGGGTCAACTAATGAAAAACTGTTTTTT. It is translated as CASSYGSTNEKLFF.

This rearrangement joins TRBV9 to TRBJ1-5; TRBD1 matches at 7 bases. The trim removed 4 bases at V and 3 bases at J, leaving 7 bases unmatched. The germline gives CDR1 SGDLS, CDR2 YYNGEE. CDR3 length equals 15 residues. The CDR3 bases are TGTGCCAGCAGCTTTGACGGACAGGTCAATCAGCCCCAGCATTTT. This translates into CASSFDGQVNQPQHF.

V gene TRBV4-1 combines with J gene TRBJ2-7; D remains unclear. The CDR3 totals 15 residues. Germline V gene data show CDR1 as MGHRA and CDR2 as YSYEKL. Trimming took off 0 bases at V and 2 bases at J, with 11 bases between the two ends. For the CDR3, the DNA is TGCGCCAGCAGCCAAGACTCCCCTGGCGCCTACGAGCAGTACTTC. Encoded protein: CASSQDSPGAYEQYF.

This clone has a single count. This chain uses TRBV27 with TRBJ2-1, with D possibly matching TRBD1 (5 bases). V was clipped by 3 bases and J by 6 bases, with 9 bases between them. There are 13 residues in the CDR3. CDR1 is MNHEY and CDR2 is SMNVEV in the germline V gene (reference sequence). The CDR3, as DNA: TGTGCCAGCAGTTTCCAGCAGGGCAATGAGCAGTTCTTC. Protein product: CASSFQQGNEQFF.

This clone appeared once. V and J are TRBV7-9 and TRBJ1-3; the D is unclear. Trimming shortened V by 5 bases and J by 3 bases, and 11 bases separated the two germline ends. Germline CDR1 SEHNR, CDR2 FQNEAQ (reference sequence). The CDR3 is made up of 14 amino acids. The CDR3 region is CASSPRGNGNTIYF. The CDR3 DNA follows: TGTGCCAGCAGCCCGCGGGGTAATGGAAACACCATATATTTT.

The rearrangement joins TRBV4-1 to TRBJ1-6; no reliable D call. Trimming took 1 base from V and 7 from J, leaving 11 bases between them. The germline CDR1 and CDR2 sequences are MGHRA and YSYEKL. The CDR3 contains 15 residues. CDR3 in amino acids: CASSQVDQPNSPLHF. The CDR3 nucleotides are TGCGCCAGCAGCCAAGTTGACCAACCAAATTCACCCCTCCACTTT.

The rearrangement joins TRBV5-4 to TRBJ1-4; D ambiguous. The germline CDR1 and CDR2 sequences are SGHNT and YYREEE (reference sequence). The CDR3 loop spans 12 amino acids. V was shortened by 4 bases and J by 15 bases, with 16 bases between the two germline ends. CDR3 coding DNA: TGTGCCAGCAGCGAAATTGAGGGCCCGGTGTTTTTT. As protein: CASSEIEGPVFF. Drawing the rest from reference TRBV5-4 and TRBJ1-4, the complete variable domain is ETGVTQSPTHLIKTRGQQVTLRCSSQSGHNTVSWYQQALGQGPQFIFQYYREEENGRGNFPPRFSGLQFPNYSSELNVNALELDDSALYLCASSEIEGPVFFGSGTQLSVL.

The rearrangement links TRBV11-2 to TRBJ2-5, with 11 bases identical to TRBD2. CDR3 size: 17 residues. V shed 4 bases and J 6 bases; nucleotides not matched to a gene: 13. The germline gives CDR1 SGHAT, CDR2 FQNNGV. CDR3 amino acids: CASSSLLMLAGGQTQYF. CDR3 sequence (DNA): TGTGCCAGCAGCTCACTGCTGATGTTAGCGGGGGGGCAGACCCAGTACTTC. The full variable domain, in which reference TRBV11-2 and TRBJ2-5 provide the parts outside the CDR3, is EAGVAQSPRYKIIEKRQSVAFWCNPISGHATLYWYQQILGQGPKLLIQFQNNGVVDDSQLPKDRFSAERLKGVDSTLKIQPAKLEDSAVYLCASSSLLMLAGGQTQYFGPGTRLLVL.

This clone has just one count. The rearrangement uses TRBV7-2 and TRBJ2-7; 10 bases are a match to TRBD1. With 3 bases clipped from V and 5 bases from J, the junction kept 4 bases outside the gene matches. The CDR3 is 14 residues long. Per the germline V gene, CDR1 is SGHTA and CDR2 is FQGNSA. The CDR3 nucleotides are TGTGCCAGCAGCTTTAGGACAGGGGGAAACGAGCAGTACTTC. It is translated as CASSFRTGGNEQYF.

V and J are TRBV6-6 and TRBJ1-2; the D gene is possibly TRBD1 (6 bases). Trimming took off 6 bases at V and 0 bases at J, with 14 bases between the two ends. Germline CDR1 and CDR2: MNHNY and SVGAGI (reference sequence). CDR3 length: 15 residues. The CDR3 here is CASSYRDTSNYGYTF. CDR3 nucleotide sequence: TGTGCCAGCAGCTACCGGGACACCTCTAACTATGGCTACACCTTC.

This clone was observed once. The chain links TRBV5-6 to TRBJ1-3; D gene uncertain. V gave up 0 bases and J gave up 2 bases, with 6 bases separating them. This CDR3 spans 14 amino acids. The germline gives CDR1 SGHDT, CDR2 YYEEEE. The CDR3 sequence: CASSLGRAGNTIYF. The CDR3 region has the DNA TGTGCCAGCAGCTTGGGGAGGGCTGGAAACACCATATATTTT.

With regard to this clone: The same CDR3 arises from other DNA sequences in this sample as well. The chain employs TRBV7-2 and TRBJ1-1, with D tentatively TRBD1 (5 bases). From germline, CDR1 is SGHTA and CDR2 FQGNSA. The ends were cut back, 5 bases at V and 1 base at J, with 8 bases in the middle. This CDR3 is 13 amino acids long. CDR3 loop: CASSLTGNTEAFF. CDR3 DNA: TGTGCCAGCAGCCTTACAGGGAACACTGAAGCTTTCTTT.

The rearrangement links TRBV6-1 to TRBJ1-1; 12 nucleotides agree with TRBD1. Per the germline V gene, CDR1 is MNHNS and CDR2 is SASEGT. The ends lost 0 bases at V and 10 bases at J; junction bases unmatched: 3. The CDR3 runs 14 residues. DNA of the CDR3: TGTGCCAGCAGTGAAGCGCGGGACAGGGGGCGAGCTTTCTTT. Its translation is CASSEARDRGRAFF.

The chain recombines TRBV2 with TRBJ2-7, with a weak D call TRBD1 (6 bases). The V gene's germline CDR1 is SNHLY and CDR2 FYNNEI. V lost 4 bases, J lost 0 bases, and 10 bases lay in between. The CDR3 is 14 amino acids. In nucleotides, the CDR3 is TGTGCCAGCAGTGGACAGGTCGTCTCCTACGAGCAGTACTTC. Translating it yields CASSGQVVSYEQYF.

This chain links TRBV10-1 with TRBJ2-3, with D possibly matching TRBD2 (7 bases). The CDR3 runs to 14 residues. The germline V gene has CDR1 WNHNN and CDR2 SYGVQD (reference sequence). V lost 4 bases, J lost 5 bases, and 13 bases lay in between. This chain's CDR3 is CASSVGGAKDTQYF. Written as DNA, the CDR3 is TGCGCCAGCAGTGTAGGGGGGGCCAAAGATACGCAGTATTTT.

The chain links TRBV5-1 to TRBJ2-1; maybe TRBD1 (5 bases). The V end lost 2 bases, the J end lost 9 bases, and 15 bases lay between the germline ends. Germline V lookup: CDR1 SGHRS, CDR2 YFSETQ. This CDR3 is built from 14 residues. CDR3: CASSFAQENSEQFF. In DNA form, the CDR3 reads TGCGCCAGCAGCTTCGCACAGGAAAACAGTGAGCAGTTCTTC.

CDR3 DNA sequence: TGTGCCAGCTCACCCGACAGTAACGGCTACACCTTC. Translating gives CASSPDSNGYTF. The chain joins TRBV18 to TRBJ1-2; perhaps TRBD1 as D (5 bases). Germline CDR1 is KGHSH and CDR2 is LQKENI. The CDR3 is 12 amino acids. Trimming took off 3 bases at V and 8 bases at J, with 10 bases between the two ends.

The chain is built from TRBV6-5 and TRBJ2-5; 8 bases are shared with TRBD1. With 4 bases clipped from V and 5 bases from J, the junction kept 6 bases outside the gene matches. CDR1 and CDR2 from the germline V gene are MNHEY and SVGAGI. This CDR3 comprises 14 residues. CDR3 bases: TGTGCCAGCAGTTTGGACAGGGCGTGGGAGACCCAGTACTTC. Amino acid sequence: CASSLDRAWETQYF.

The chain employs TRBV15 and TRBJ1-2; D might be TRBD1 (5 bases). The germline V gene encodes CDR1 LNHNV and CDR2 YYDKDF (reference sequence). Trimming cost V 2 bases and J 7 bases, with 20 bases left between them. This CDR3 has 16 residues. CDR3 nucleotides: TGTGCCACCAGCAGACCCGGTATGGGGGTTTCTGGTGGCTACACCTTC. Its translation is CATSRPGMGVSGGYTF. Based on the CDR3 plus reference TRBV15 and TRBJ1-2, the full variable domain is DAMVIQNPRYQVTQFGKPVTLSCSQTLNHNVMYWYQQKSSQAPKLLFHYYDKDFNNEADTPDNFQSRRPNTSFCFLDIRSPGLGDTAMYLCATSRPGMGVSGGYTFGSGTRLTVV.

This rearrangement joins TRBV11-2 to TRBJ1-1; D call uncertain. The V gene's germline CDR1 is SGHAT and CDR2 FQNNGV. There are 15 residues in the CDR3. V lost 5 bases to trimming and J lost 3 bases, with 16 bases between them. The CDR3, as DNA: TGTGCCAGCAGCCTTGGGCCAACCCGGGACACTGAAGCTTTCTTT. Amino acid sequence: CASSLGPTRDTEAFF.

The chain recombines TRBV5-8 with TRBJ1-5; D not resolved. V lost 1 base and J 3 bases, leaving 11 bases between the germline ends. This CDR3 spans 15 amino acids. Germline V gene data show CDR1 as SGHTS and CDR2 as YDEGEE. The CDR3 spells CASSLSSTPNQPQHF. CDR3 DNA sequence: TGTGCCAGCAGCTTGTCCTCGACGCCCAATCAGCCCCAGCATTTT.